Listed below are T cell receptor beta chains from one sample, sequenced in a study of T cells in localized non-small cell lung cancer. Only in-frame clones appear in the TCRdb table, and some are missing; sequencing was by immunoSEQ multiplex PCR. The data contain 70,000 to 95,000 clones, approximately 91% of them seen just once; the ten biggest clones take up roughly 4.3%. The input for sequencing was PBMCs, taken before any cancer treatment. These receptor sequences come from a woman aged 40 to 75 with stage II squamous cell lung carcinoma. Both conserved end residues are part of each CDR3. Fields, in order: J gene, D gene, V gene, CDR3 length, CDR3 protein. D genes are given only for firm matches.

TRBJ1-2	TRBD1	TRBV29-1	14	CSVSLGQGSYGYTF
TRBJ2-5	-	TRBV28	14	CASSLYGYQETQYF
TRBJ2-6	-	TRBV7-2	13	CASSLGGANVLTF
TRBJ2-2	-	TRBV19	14	CASIESVGYGELFF
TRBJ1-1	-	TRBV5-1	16	CASSPDVGSPFTEAFF
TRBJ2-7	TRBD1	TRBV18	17	CASSPMGGTGLPYEQYF
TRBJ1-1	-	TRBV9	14	CASSVLGRNTEAFF
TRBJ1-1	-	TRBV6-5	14	CATLRDRLGTEAFF
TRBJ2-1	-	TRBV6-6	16	CASSYSGTGGYNEQFF
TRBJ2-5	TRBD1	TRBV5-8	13	CASSWDREETQYF
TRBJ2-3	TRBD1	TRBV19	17	CATSGGQGFPSTDTQYF
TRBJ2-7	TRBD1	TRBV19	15	CASSLPGTGVYEQYF
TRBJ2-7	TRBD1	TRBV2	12	CAIGQGNYEQYF
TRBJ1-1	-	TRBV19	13	CASSLTANTEAFF
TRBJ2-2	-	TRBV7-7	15	CASSQALGNTGELFF
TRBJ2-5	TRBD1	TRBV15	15	CATSRPGQGQETQYF
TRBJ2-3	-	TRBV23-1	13	CASSRPHTDTQYF
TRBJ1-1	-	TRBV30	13	CAWSVNQNTEAFF
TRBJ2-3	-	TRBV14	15	CASSRLIQGSDTQYF
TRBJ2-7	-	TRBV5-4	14	CASSSRLSAYEQYF
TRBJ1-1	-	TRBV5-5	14	CASSPGALNTEAFF
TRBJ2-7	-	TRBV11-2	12	CASSPPTYEQYF
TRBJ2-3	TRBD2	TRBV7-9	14	CASSRGGGTDTQYF
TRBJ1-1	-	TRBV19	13	CASSTTGYTEAFF
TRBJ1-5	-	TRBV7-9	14	CASSSAGWDQPQHF
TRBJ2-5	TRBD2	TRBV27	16	CASRGLAGGIQETQYF
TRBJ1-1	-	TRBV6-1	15	CASRAFPGENTEAFF
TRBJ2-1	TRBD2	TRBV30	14	CAWRLAGSANEQFF
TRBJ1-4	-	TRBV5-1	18	CASSLSWPPEKVSEKLFF
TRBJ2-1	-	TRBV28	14	CASSPRAPYNEQFF
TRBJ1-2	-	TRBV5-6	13	CASSLGLRGYYTF
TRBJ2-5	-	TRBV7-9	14	CASSLGRYQETQYF
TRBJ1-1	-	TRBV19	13	CASSVPQNTEAFF
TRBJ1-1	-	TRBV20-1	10	CSARGTEAFF
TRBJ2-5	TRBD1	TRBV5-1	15	CASSSTGTGGETQYF
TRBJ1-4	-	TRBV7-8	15	CASSPIGRVNEKLFF
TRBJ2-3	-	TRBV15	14	CATLDPSMGDTQYF
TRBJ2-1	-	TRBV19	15	CASSISSRQANEQFF
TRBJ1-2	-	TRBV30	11	CAWRGAGGYTF
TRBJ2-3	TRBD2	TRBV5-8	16	CASSLGGTSGADTQYF
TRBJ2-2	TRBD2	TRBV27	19	CASSLSKGSGGSNTGELFF
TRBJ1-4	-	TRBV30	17	CAWSRQWLDRANEKLFF
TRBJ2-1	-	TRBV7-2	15	CASSLGRSPANEQFF
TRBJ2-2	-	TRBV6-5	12	CASSYSWGELFF
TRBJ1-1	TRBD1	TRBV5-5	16	CASSLGWGQGDTEAFF
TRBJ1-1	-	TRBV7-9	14	CASSHPDQSTEAFF
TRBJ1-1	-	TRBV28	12	CASSLFSTEAFF
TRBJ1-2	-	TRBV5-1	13	CASSLPGNYGYTF
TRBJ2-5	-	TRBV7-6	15	CASSLGGLVQETQYF
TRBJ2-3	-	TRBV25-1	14	CASTGDLRTDTQYF
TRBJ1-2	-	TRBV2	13	CASRDSQDYGYTF
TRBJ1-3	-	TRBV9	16	CASSATPGVSGNTIYF
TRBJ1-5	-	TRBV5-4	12	CASSLIGQPQHF
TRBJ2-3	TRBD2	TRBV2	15	CASSLSGMNTDTQYF
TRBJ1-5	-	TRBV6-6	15	CASSLRGQYNQPQHF
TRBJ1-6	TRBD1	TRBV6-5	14	CASRAGQERSPLHF
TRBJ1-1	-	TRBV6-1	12	CASSAQVSEAFF